This T cell receptor beta chain derives from a study of tumor-infiltrating lymphocytes in oesophageal squamous cell carcinoma. CDR1 SGHTA and CDR2 FQGNSA come from the germline V gene. This CDR3 is built from 15 residues. Trimming shortened V by 3 bases and J by 2 bases, and 10 bases separated the two germline ends. This clonotype has a single count. TCRdb processed the PCR reads anew with MiXCR; each CDR3 protein has one entry. The sample has 9,500 to 12,000 distinct CDR3 sequences; 50% to 65% are singletons. This sequence originates from a male donor with esophageal squamous cell carcinoma. Sequenced material: esophageal tumor tissue. V is TRBV7-2 and J is TRBJ2-2, with D possibly TRBD2 on 5 matching bases. CDR3 sequence: CASSFYGDNTGELFF. As DNA, the CDR3 is TGTGCCAGCAGCTTCTACGGGGATAACACCGGGGAGCTGTTTTTT.